These T cell receptor beta chains were read from a single sample in a study of beta chain features in type 1 diabetes. TCRdb's table, derived via immunoSEQ multiplex PCR, lists solely in-frame clones and lacks some. Of about 150,000 clones listed, roughly a tenth are singletons. Material for sequencing was central memory CD4+ T cells from blood. Source of these receptors: a man between 18 and 35 years old in good health. The CDR3 runs from the conserved cysteine through the conserved F or W. Fields, in order: clone size, D gene, J gene, V gene, CDR3 protein, CDR3 DNA. D genes are given only for firm matches. A clone size is listed for some rows: how often the clone was seen (once, few, many), or a class if it is expanded.

clone size: -
D gene: -
J gene: TRBJ1-1
V gene: TRBV30
CDR3 protein: CAWVVGAMNTEAFF
CDR3 DNA: TGTGCCTGGGTGGTAGGAGCGATGAACACTGAAGCTTTCTTT

clone size: few
D gene: TRBD1
J gene: TRBJ1-2
V gene: TRBV6-5
CDR3 protein: CASSQQGVGGYTF
CDR3 DNA: TGTGCCAGCAGTCAACAGGGGGTGGGCGGCTACACCTTC

clone size: -
D gene: -
J gene: TRBJ2-3
V gene: TRBV2
CDR3 protein: CASGEPQDTQYF
CDR3 DNA: TGTGCCAGCGGGGAGCCCCAAGATACGCAGTATTTT

clone size: -
D gene: TRBD1
J gene: TRBJ2-5
V gene: TRBV2
CDR3 protein: CASSDLAWTGAQETQYF
CDR3 DNA: TGTGCCAGCAGTGACCTGGCGTGGACAGGAGCACAAGAGACCCAGTACTTC

clone size: -
D gene: TRBD1
J gene: TRBJ1-1
V gene: TRBV18
CDR3 protein: CASSLSQTGSNTEAFF
CDR3 DNA: TGTGCCAGCTCACTGTCTCAGACAGGGTCGAACACTGAAGCTTTCTTT

clone size: -
D gene: TRBD2
J gene: TRBJ2-2
V gene: TRBV7-3
CDR3 protein: CASSLKVLSGDTPGELFF
CDR3 DNA: TGTGCCAGCAGCTTAAAAGTTCTTAGCGGGGACACTCCCGGGGAGCTGTTTTTT

clone size: few
D gene: TRBD2
J gene: TRBJ2-3
V gene: TRBV19
CDR3 protein: CASSPGAGGSTDTQYF
CDR3 DNA: TGTGCCAGTAGTCCGGGCGCGGGGGGGAGCACAGATACGCAGTATTTT

clone size: -
D gene: TRBD2
J gene: TRBJ2-7
V gene: TRBV4-1
CDR3 protein: CASSLTSGGADYEQYF
CDR3 DNA: TGCGCCAGCAGTCTGACTAGCGGGGGGGCGGATTACGAGCAGTACTTC

clone size: -
D gene: -
J gene: TRBJ1-5
V gene: TRBV4-2
CDR3 protein: CASSLQGNQPQHF
CDR3 DNA: TGTGCCAGCAGCTTGCAGGGCAATCAGCCCCAGCATTTT

clone size: many
D gene: -
J gene: TRBJ2-7
V gene: TRBV7-2
CDR3 protein: CASSQDSSSYEQYF
CDR3 DNA: TGTGCCAGCAGCCAGGACAGCAGCTCCTACGAGCAGTACTTC

clone size: -
D gene: TRBD1
J gene: TRBJ1-4
V gene: TRBV28
CDR3 protein: CASRQGGIEKLFF
CDR3 DNA: TGTGCCAGCCGACAGGGGGGTATTGAAAAACTGTTTTTT

clone size: few
D gene: -
J gene: TRBJ2-1
V gene: TRBV11-3
CDR3 protein: CASSLGQGYNEQFF
CDR3 DNA: TGTGCCAGCAGCCTAGGGCAGGGATACAATGAGCAGTTCTTC

clone size: few
D gene: -
J gene: TRBJ2-2
V gene: TRBV6-6
CDR3 protein: CASSYTPGNTGELFF
CDR3 DNA: TGTGCCAGCAGTTACACCCCAGGGAACACCGGGGAGCTGTTTTTT

clone size: few
D gene: TRBD1
J gene: TRBJ2-6
V gene: TRBV30
CDR3 protein: CAWDAGQARSGANVLTF
CDR3 DNA: TGTGCCTGGGACGCTGGACAGGCTCGCTCTGGGGCCAACGTCCTGACTTTC

clone size: -
D gene: -
J gene: TRBJ2-1
V gene: TRBV7-2
CDR3 protein: CASSLARLNEQFF
CDR3 DNA: TGTGCCAGCAGCTTGGCACGACTCAATGAGCAGTTCTTC

clone size: -
D gene: TRBD1
J gene: TRBJ2-3
V gene: TRBV30
CDR3 protein: CAWSNDRADTQYF
CDR3 DNA: TGTGCCTGGAGTAACGACAGGGCAGATACGCAGTATTTT

clone size: many
D gene: -
J gene: TRBJ2-7
V gene: TRBV29-1
CDR3 protein: CSVGQGGYEQYF
CDR3 DNA: TGCAGCGTTGGGCAGGGTGGCTACGAGCAGTACTTC

clone size: few
D gene: TRBD1
J gene: TRBJ1-3
V gene: TRBV7-2
CDR3 protein: CASSLIRTGVGNTIYF
CDR3 DNA: TGTGCCAGCAGCCTAATCAGGACAGGGGTGGGAAACACCATATATTTT

clone size: -
D gene: TRBD2
J gene: TRBJ2-5
V gene: TRBV28
CDR3 protein: CASGLESGGQETQYF
CDR3 DNA: TGTGCCAGCGGTCTCGAGAGCGGGGGGCAAGAGACCCAGTACTTC

clone size: few
D gene: TRBD1
J gene: TRBJ1-5
V gene: TRBV4-1
CDR3 protein: CASSQDGAGGNQPQHF
CDR3 DNA: TGCGCCAGCAGCCAAGATGGAGCAGGGGGGAATCAGCCCCAGCATTTT

clone size: few
D gene: -
J gene: TRBJ2-2
V gene: TRBV6-6
CDR3 protein: CASSGTGFGTGELFF
CDR3 DNA: TGTGCCAGCAGCGGCACAGGGTTCGGCACCGGGGAGCTGTTTTTT

clone size: few
D gene: TRBD1
J gene: TRBJ2-5
V gene: TRBV11-3
CDR3 protein: CASSITGGRETQYF
CDR3 DNA: TGTGCCAGCAGCATAACAGGGGGCAGGGAGACCCAGTACTTC

clone size: -
D gene: -
J gene: TRBJ2-5
V gene: TRBV5-1
CDR3 protein: CASSTEPQGGGETQYF
CDR3 DNA: TGCGCCAGCAGCACCGAACCACAGGGCGGCGGGGAGACCCAGTACTTC

clone size: -
D gene: TRBD2
J gene: TRBJ2-1
V gene: TRBV9
CDR3 protein: CASSVRGTSDSIQFF
CDR3 DNA: TGTGCCAGCAGCGTTCGCGGGACTAGCGACTCTATACAGTTCTTC

clone size: -
D gene: -
J gene: TRBJ2-3
V gene: TRBV12-1
CDR3 protein: CARPADTQYF
CDR3 DNA: TGTGCCAGACCAGCAGATACGCAGTATTTT

clone size: -
D gene: -
J gene: TRBJ1-4
V gene: TRBV4-3
CDR3 protein: CASSHRHSGRTNEKLFF
CDR3 DNA: TGCGCCAGCAGCCACCGACACTCAGGGAGGACTAATGAAAAACTGTTTTTT

clone size: -
D gene: -
J gene: TRBJ2-7
V gene: TRBV30
CDR3 protein: CAWSTRAYEQYF
CDR3 DNA: TGTGCCTGGAGTACTCGAGCCTACGAGCAGTACTTC

clone size: -
D gene: -
J gene: TRBJ2-5
V gene: TRBV11-2
CDR3 protein: CASSLAGFSQETQYF
CDR3 DNA: TGTGCCAGCAGCTTAGCAGGTTTCAGCCAAGAGACCCAGTACTTC

clone size: many
D gene: TRBD1
J gene: TRBJ1-6
V gene: TRBV14
CDR3 protein: CASSTGMNSPLHF
CDR3 DNA: TGTGCCAGCTCGACAGGGATGAATTCACCCCTCCACTTT

clone size: many
D gene: TRBD2
J gene: TRBJ2-3
V gene: TRBV13
CDR3 protein: CASSSSGGASDTQYF
CDR3 DNA: TGTGCCAGCAGCTCAAGCGGGGGGGCCTCAGATACGCAGTATTTT

clone size: -
D gene: -
J gene: TRBJ2-1
V gene: TRBV10-1
CDR3 protein: CASSDTDSNEQFF
CDR3 DNA: TGCGCCAGCAGCGATACCGACAGCAATGAGCAGTTCTTC